Each of the 9 T cell receptor beta chains below was sequenced from the same sample in a study of T cell responses to AZD1222 COVID-19 vaccine. TCRdb's copy holds only in-frame clones and misses some; the assay was immunoSEQ multiplex PCR. The data contain around 83,000 clones, 90% of them seen just once; the ten biggest clones take up about 5.4%. The material was peripheral blood, obtained 28 days after the second AZD1222 dose. Source of these receptors: an adult who received the AZD1222 COVID-19 vaccine.

The CDR3 sequence is CASSPTALNQPQHF. CDR3 in DNA: TGTGCCAGTAGTCCGACAGCGCTTAATCAGCCCCAGCATTTT. V usage is TRBV19 and J usage is TRBJ1-5, with D perhaps TRBD1 (5 bases). CDR1 and CDR2 (germline): LNHDA, SQIVND (reference sequence). Trimming removed 5 bases at V and 4 bases at J, with 12 bases between. CDR3 length: 14 amino acids.

The chain recombines TRBV21-1 with TRBJ2-5; the listed D gene, TRBD1, was not tested against the DNA. TRBV21-1 is deemed a pseudogene. This CDR3 region has 14 residues. For the CDR3, the DNA is TGTGCCAGCCGTACGACCGCTGACAGGGAGACCCAGTACTTC. It is translated as CASRTTADRETQYF.

V gene TRBV5-1 combines with J gene TRBJ1-1; a weak D match, TRBD1 (5 bases). The CDR3 is 15 amino acids. V lost 4 bases and J lost 0, with 13 bases in between. Germline V gene data show CDR1 as SGHRS and CDR2 as YFSETQ. CDR3 loop: CASSQGLIMNTEAFF. CDR3 sequence (DNA): TGCGCCAGCAGCCAGGGACTGATTATGAACACTGAAGCTTTCTTT.

This clone has only one observation. The chain carries TRBV9 and TRBJ2-7; D gene uncertain. Germline lookup yields CDR1 SGDLS and CDR2 YYNGEE. This CDR3 region has 12 residues. Trimming took 4 bases from V and 7 from J, leaving 12 bases between them. Written as DNA, the CDR3 is TGTGCCAGCAGCACCCACCTAGAAGAGCAGTACTTC. Its translation: CASSTHLEEQYF.

V gene TRBV6-2 or TRBV6-3 combines with J gene TRBJ2-2; 7 bases fit TRBD2. The J segment lost 2 bases and the V segment lost 6 bases, leaving 21 bases of the junction unmatched. This CDR3 spans 20 amino acids. Germline CDR1 reads MNHEY; CDR2 reads SVGEGT. The CDR3 loop reads CASSNDTLEPGLPNTGELFF. CDR3 bases: TGTGCCAGCAGCAACGACACGTTAGAACCGGGACTACCTAACACCGGGGAGCTGTTTTTT.

The chain uses TRBV28 and TRBJ1-1; 9 bases map to TRBD1. This CDR3 is built from 14 residues. The junction had 6 bases not matched to a gene; V was cut back by 6 bases and J by 4 bases. Germline V gene sequence: CDR1 MDHEN, CDR2 SYDVKM. CDR3 nucleotide sequence: TGTGCCAGCAGGGCCGGACAGGGGTTCACTGAAGCTTTCTTT. This codes for CASRAGQGFTEAFF. Based on the CDR3 plus reference TRBV28 and TRBJ1-1, the full variable domain is DVKVTQSSRYLVKRTGEKVFLECVQDMDHENMFWYRQDPGLGLRLIYFSYDVKMKEKGDIPEGYSVSREKKERFSLILESASTNQTSMYLCASRAGQGFTEAFFGQGTRLTVV.

With respect to this clone: Other DNA variants within this sample encode the same CDR3. The V gene is TRBV6-2 or TRBV6-3, the J gene TRBJ2-7; TRBD1 matches at 9 bases. Looked up from germline, CDR1 is MNHEY and CDR2 is SVGEGT. After removal of 0 bases from V and 2 bases from J, the junction contained 2 bases not matched to a gene. The CDR3 runs to 15 residues. The CDR3 here is CASSYSGTGPYEQYF. For the CDR3, the DNA is TGTGCCAGCAGTTACTCCGGGACAGGGCCCTACGAGCAGTACTTC.

As DNA, the CDR3 is TGTGCCAGCAGTTACTCACTGCGGGGTGATCAAGAGACCCAGTACTTC. Encoded protein: CASSYSLRGDQETQYF. The J gene is TRBJ2-5, the V gene TRBV6-2 or TRBV6-3, with D possibly TRBD2 on 6 matching bases. Trimming stripped 0 bases from V and 2 bases from J, with 13 bases between. Looked up from germline, CDR1 is MNHEY and CDR2 is SVGEGT. The CDR3 extends over 16 amino acids.

This rearrangement joins TRBV5-4 to TRBJ1-6, with TRBD1 as a possible D gene (5 bases). CDR3 length equals 17 residues. In germline, CDR1 is SGHNT, CDR2 YYREEE (reference sequence). V lost 5 bases and J lost 0, with 15 bases in between. The CDR3, as DNA: TGTGCCAGCAGTGGGGCGGTGGGTGGCTCCTATAATTCACCCCTCCACTTT. Protein sequence: CASSGAVGGSYNSPLHF.